Sequencing of this T cell receptor (beta chain) was carried out in a study of blood T cell repertoires in COVID-19. The authors' processing: By means of reference gene primer amplification, nucleated cell counts were estimated. Sequencing used immunoSEQ multiplex PCR; TCRdb keeps in-frame clones, though not all of them. The V and J calls and the clone size are those of that table, but D and trimming were determined from the DNA. Here the sample spans 150,000 to 200,000 clones, 65% to 85% being singletons. The V and J ends lost 1 base and 5 bases respectively, with 13 bases between them. The CDR3 totals 14 residues. The germline CDR1 and CDR2 sequences are SGHKS and YYEKEE (reference sequence).

The sample comprised peripheral blood. The genes are TRBV5-5 and TRBJ2-7; D not certain. This receptor was identified in a man between 60 and 75 years old with active or convalescent COVID-19. In DNA form, the CDR3 reads TGTGCCAGCAGCTTGTCTGCTCTGAGCAACGAGCAGTACTTC. This sequence encodes CASSLSALSNEQYF.